One and the same sample provided the 19 T cell receptor beta chains below, sequenced in a study of T cell responses to AZD1222 COVID-19 vaccine. TCRdb's table, derived via immunoSEQ multiplex PCR, lists solely in-frame clones and lacks some. The top ten clones hold roughly an eighth of a sample with about 120,000 clones, approximately 90% of them seen once. The source material was peripheral blood, sampled on day 0 of AZD1222 vaccination. These TCRs come from an adult in good health.

The rearrangement uses TRBV9 and TRBJ2-3, with TRBD2 matching over 14 bases. The CDR3 is 15 residues long. With V trimmed by 6 bases and J by 5 bases, 5 bases remained unmatched. Germline V gene sequence: CDR1 SGDLS, CDR2 YYNGEE. CDR3 sequence reads: CASTRLAGGQDTQYF. CDR3 sequence (DNA): TGTGCCAGCACAAGACTAGCGGGAGGGCAAGATACGCAGTATTTT.

The rearrangement links TRBV7-3 to TRBJ2-7; no firm D call. Germline CDR1 reads SGHTA; CDR2 reads FQGTGA. V was shortened by 4 bases and J by 3 bases, with 10 bases between the two germline ends. The CDR3 runs 13 residues. CDR3 bases: TGTGCCAGCAGCTCCTGGTCGGGCTACGAGCAGTACTTC. Translated: CASSSWSGYEQYF.

The V gene is TRBV2, the J gene TRBJ1-2, with 7 bases identical to TRBD1. Germline CDR1 and CDR2: SNHLY and FYNNEI. The CDR3 covers 12 residues. With V trimmed by 6 bases and J by 2 bases, 0 bases remained unmatched. In DNA, the CDR3 is TGTGCCAGCAGGGGACAGAACTATGGCTACACCTTC. Translated, it gives CASRGQNYGYTF.

The CDR3 region is CASSVRSGERETQYF. The CDR3 DNA follows: TGTGCCAGCAGCGTACGGTCGGGGGAACGGGAGACCCAGTACTTC. This chain joins TRBV9 and TRBJ2-5; D is possibly TRBD2 (6 bases). The CDR3 has 15 amino acids. V was cut by 1 base and J by 5 bases, with 15 bases left in between. Germline V gene data show CDR1 as SGDLS and CDR2 as YYNGEE. Full variable domain (rest looked up from reference TRBV9 and TRBJ2-5): DSGVTQTPKHLITATGQRVTLRCSPRSGDLSVYWYQQSLDQGLQFLIQYYNGEERAKGNILERFSAQQFPDLHSELNLSSLELGDSALYFCASSVRSGERETQYFGPGTRLLVL.

V gene TRBV18 combines with J gene TRBJ2-5; the match to TRBD2 covers 7 bases. The CDR3 has 14 residues. J lost 3 bases, V lost 3 bases, and 4 bases had no gene match. Germline V lookup: CDR1 KGHSH, CDR2 LQKENI. This chain's CDR3 is CASSPQLAEETQYF. In DNA form, the CDR3 reads TGTGCCAGCTCACCGCAGCTAGCGGAAGAGACCCAGTACTTC.

The gene calls are TRBV7-2 and TRBJ1-1; D is uncertain. The CDR3 consists of 16 residues. Trimming stripped 1 base from V and 0 bases from J, with 12 bases between. CDR1 and CDR2 from the germline V gene are SGHTA and FQGNSA. The CDR3: CASSLEFQIMNTEAFF. The CDR3 bases are TGTGCCAGCAGCTTAGAGTTCCAGATCATGAACACTGAAGCTTTCTTT.

This chain connects TRBV7-9 to TRBJ1-3; tentatively, D is TRBD1 (5 bases). The germline V gene has CDR1 SEHNR and CDR2 FQNEAQ (reference sequence). The CDR3 is made up of 15 amino acids. Trimming took 2 bases from V and 2 from J, leaving 10 bases between them. The chain's CDR3 is CASSLRADTGNTIYF. DNA for the CDR3: TGTGCCAGCAGCTTAAGGGCGGACACTGGAAACACCATATATTTT.

The chain carries TRBV7-8 and TRBJ1-2; D is perhaps TRBD1 (6 bases). This CDR3 is 14 amino acids long. Trimming shortened V by 1 base and J by 4 bases, and 10 bases separated the two germline ends. Germline assignment: CDR1 SGHVS and CDR2 FQNEAQ. CDR3 protein: CASSLGGGGYGYTF. Written as DNA, the CDR3 is TGTGCCAGCAGCTTAGGGGGAGGGGGCTATGGCTACACCTTC.

The chain joins TRBV6-1 to TRBJ2-7; D uncertain. CDR1 MNHNS and CDR2 SASEGT come from the germline V gene. The CDR3 has 14 amino acids. V lost 1 base and J 0 bases, leaving 7 bases between the germline ends. The CDR3 sequence is CASSEGASSYEQYF. The CDR3 DNA is TGTGCCAGCAGTGAAGGGGCTAGCTCCTACGAGCAGTACTTC.

This clone was counted many times. This rearrangement joins TRBV7-8 to TRBJ2-1; D gene ambiguous. V was cut by 2 bases and J by 5 bases, with 13 bases left in between. The CDR3 spans 15 residues. Germline loops: CDR1 SGHVS, CDR2 FQNEAQ. DNA for the CDR3: TGTGCCAGCAGCTTAACTTCAGGCACGGACAATGAGCAGTTCTTC. Encoded protein: CASSLTSGTDNEQFF.

The V call is TRBV6-2 or TRBV6-3, the J call TRBJ1-6, with TRBD1 as a possible D gene (6 bases). The CDR3 loop spans 11 amino acids. V lost 4 bases and J 14 bases, leaving 9 bases between the germline ends. Per the germline V gene, CDR1 is MNHEY and CDR2 is SVGEGT. The CDR3 sequence: CASSFGQTLHF. As DNA, the CDR3 is TGTGCCAGCAGTTTCGGACAGACCCTCCACTTT.

The chain links TRBV27 to TRBJ1-5, with TRBD1 as a possible D gene (5 bases). V lost 3 bases and J lost 7, with 13 bases in between. The CDR3 covers 14 residues. Germline values: CDR1 MNHEY, CDR2 SMNVEV (reference sequence). The chain's CDR3 is CASSFGGGHQPQHF. The CDR3 DNA reads TGTGCCAGCAGTTTTGGGGGAGGCCACCAGCCCCAGCATTTT.

The chain joins TRBV2 to TRBJ2-7; 8 nucleotides align to TRBD2. Unmatched junction bases numbered 6, after V lost 2 bases and J lost 3 bases. Germline loops: CDR1 SNHLY, CDR2 FYNNEI. CDR3 length: 15 amino acids. Here the CDR3 reads CASSELLAGLYEQYF. The CDR3 DNA reads as TGTGCCAGCAGTGAATTGCTAGCGGGCCTCTACGAGCAGTACTTC.

This clone was recorded once. V gene TRBV9 combines with J gene TRBJ2-7; 8 positions agree with TRBD1. The V and J ends lost 3 bases and 4 bases, in that order; junction bases with no gene match: 9. The CDR3 is made up of 15 amino acids. CDR1 is SGDLS, CDR2 YYNGEE, per germline. This chain's CDR3 is CASSAAQTGAYEQYF. CDR3 coding DNA: TGTGCCAGCAGCGCAGCACAGACAGGGGCGTACGAGCAGTACTTC.

The chain has TRBV6-2 or TRBV6-3 and TRBJ2-7; 10 bases fit TRBD2. This CDR3 comprises 14 residues. In germline, CDR1 is MNHEY, CDR2 SVGEGT. V was pared by 5 bases and J by 6 bases, with 7 bases of the junction left unmatched. CDR3 region: CASSVLAGGGEQYF. CDR3 DNA: TGTGCCAGCAGTGTCTTAGCGGGAGGTGGCGAGCAGTACTTC.

The V gene is TRBV5-1, the J gene TRBJ2-1; possible D gene TRBD2, 6 bases. Deletions cut 4 bases from V and 6 bases from J, with 17 bases between. The V gene's germline CDR1 is SGHRS and CDR2 YFSETQ. This CDR3 region has 15 residues. DNA for the CDR3: TGCGCCAGCAGCCGTGACGTCGGACTAATCAATGAGCAGTTCTTC. This translates into CASSRDVGLINEQFF.

The chain has TRBV11-2 and TRBJ1-4; D gene unclear. The V end was cut by 1 base, the J end by 8 bases, with 11 bases between. CDR1 is SGHAT, CDR2 FQNNGV, per germline. The CDR3 consists of 14 residues. The CDR3 DNA reads TGTGCCAGCAGCTTAGCGGGATATCAGGAAAAACTGTTTTTT. Its protein product is CASSLAGYQEKLFF. The variable domain in full, with the rest retrieved from reference TRBV11-2 and TRBJ1-4, is EAGVAQSPRYKIIEKRQSVAFWCNPISGHATLYWYQQILGQGPKLLIQFQNNGVVDDSQLPKDRFSAERLKGVDSTLKIQPAKLEDSAVYLCASSLAGYQEKLFFGSGTQLSVL.

The chain uses TRBV6-2 or TRBV6-3 and TRBJ2-7; 8 nucleotides line up with TRBD1. CDR3 length: 17 residues. The trim removed 4 bases at V and 7 bases at J, leaving 18 bases unmatched. Looked up from germline, CDR1 is MNHEY and CDR2 is SVGEGT. The CDR3 loop reads CASSSRGPRDRTREQYF. The CDR3 DNA reads TGTGCCAGCAGTTCCCGGGGCCCGCGGGACAGGACCAGAGAGCAGTACTTC.

This clone occurred a few times. The chain joins TRBV6-1 to TRBJ2-7, with D unclear. CDR1 is MNHNS, CDR2 SASEGT, per germline. The CDR3 covers 13 residues. V lost 1 base and J 2 bases, leaving 6 bases between the germline ends. The CDR3 sequence is CASSEDGTYEQYF. For the CDR3, the DNA is TGTGCCAGCAGTGAAGATGGGACCTACGAGCAGTACTTC.